This TCR beta chain stems from a study of blood T cell repertoires in COVID-19. Germline assignment: CDR1 SGHDT and CDR2 YYEEEE. The CDR3 has 14 residues. Trimming removed 2 bases from V and 0 bases from J, with 7 bases in between. Profiled with immunoSEQ multiplex PCR; TCRdb holds only in-frame clones, not every one. This table has 300,000 to 450,000 clones, more than 70% appearing once. The receptor comes from a woman in her twenties or thirties with COVID-19, enrolled during active disease. The sample was peripheral blood. This sequence joins TRBV5-6 and TRBJ2-3; D is ambiguous. CDR3 nucleotides: TGTGCCAGCAGCTTTGGAGCTAGCACAGATACGCAGTATTTT. Its protein is CASSFGASTDTQYF.